This T cell receptor (beta chain) appears in the sequencing data of a study of T cell changes during pregnancy in multiple sclerosis. CDR3 length equals 12 residues. V lost 8 bases to trimming and J lost 0 bases, with 8 bases between them. CDR1 and CDR2 (germline): SNHLY, FYNNEI. TCRdb's copy holds only in-frame clones and misses some; the assay was immunoSEQ multiplex PCR. The table lists more than 45,000 clones, about nine tenths of them singletons. The sequencing used CD4+ T cells from peripheral blood mononuclear cells, collected in the second trimester of pregnancy. The receptor was derived from a female donor with multiple sclerosis, enrolled in a pregnancy study. V is TRBV2 and J is TRBJ2-7; D might be TRBD1 (6 bases). The DNA of the CDR3 is TGTGCCAGCTGGGGGCCCTCCTACGAGCAGTACTTC. This encodes CASWGPSYEQYF.